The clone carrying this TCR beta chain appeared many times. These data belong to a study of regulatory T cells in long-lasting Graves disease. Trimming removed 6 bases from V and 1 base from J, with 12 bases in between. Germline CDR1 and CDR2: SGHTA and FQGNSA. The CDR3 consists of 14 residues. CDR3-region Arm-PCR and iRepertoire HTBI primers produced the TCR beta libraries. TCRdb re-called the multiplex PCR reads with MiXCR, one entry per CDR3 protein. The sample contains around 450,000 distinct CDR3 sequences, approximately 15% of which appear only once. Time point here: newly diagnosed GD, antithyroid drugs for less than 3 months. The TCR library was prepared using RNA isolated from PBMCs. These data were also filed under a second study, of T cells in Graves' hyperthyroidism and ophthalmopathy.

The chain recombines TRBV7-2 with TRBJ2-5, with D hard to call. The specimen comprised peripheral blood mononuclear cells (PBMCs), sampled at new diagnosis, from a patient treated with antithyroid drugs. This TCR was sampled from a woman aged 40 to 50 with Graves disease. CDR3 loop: CASSLRRSQETQYF. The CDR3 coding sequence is TGTGCCAGCAGTCTTAGACGGAGCCAAGAGACCCAGTACTTC.